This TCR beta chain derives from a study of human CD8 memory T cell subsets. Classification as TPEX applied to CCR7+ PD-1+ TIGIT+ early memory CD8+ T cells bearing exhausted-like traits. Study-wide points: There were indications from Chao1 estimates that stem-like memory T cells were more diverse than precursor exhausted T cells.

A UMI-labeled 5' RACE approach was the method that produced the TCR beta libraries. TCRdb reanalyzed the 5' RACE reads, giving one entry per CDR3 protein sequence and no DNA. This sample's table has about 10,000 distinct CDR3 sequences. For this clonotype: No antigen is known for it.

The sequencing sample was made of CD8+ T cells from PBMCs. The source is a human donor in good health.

The CDR3 protein is CASSSTTGYHGYTF. The rearrangement uses TRBV5-4 and TRBJ1-2; checking the TCRdb D call of TRBD1 is not possible without DNA. CDR1 and CDR2 (germline): SGHNT, YYREEE (reference sequence). The CDR3 is made up of 14 amino acids.